These 23 T cell receptor beta chains were all obtained from the same sample, sequenced in a study of blood T cell repertoires in COVID-19. Sequencing was performed with immunoSEQ multiplex PCR; in TCRdb, only in-frame clones are kept and a portion is missing. The sample has tens of thousands of clones; around nine tenths are singletons. The specimen sequenced was peripheral blood. These receptors were obtained from a human donor with active COVID-19. The donor label of this sample is uncertain.

The rearrangement joins TRBV7-2 to TRBJ1-5, with 11 bases fitting TRBD1. The CDR3 runs 14 residues. CDR1 SGHTA and CDR2 FQGNSA come from the germline V gene. The ends lost 5 bases at V and 6 bases at J; junction bases unmatched: 3. The CDR3 loop reads CASSLDRGLQPQHF. CDR3 DNA: TGTGCCAGCAGCCTGGACAGGGGGCTTCAGCCCCAGCATTTT. The whole variable domain, remainder taken from reference TRBV7-2 and TRBJ1-5, is GAGVSQSPSNKVTEKGKDVELRCDPISGHTALYWYRQSLGQGLEFLIYFQGNSAPDKSGLPSDRFSAERTGGSVSTLTIQRTQQEDSAVYLCASSLDRGLQPQHFGDGTRLSIL.

V is TRBV18 and J is TRBJ2-5; TRBD2 agrees at 8 bases. J was trimmed by 2 bases and V by 2 bases; bases with no gene match: 10. CDR3 length: 17 residues. The V gene's germline CDR1 is KGHSH and CDR2 LQKENI. CDR3: CASSPFLLKREQETQYF. The CDR3, as DNA: TGTGCCAGCTCACCATTTCTTTTAAAGCGGGAGCAAGAGACCCAGTACTTC. The whole variable domain, remainder taken from reference TRBV18 and TRBJ2-5, is NAGVMQNPRHLVRRRGQEARLRCSPMKGHSHVYWYRQLPEEGLKFMVYLQKENIIDESGMPKERFSAEFPKEGPSILRIQQVVRGDSAAYFCASSPFLLKREQETQYFGPGTRLLVL.

The chain is built from TRBV6-5 and TRBJ1-1, with 7 bases lining up with TRBD1. Germline V gene data show CDR1 as MNHEY and CDR2 as SVGAGI. CDR3 size: 13 residues. The ends lost 6 bases at V and 0 bases at J; junction bases unmatched: 1. CDR3: CASSRGLNTEAFF. CDR3 DNA: TGTGCCAGCAGCAGGGGGTTGAACACTGAAGCTTTCTTT.

This clone was seen only a few times. This chain joins TRBV27 and TRBJ2-2; D ambiguous. Trimming shortened V by 6 bases and J by 4 bases, and 9 bases separated the two germline ends. Germline V CDR1 and CDR2: MNHEY, SMNVEV (reference sequence). The CDR3 consists of 13 residues. The CDR3 nucleotides read TGTGCCAGCAGCCCCACGGTCACCGGGGAGCTGTTTTTT. Translation gives CASSPTVTGELFF.

A single count supports this clone. CDR3 residues: CASSYSGGGETQYF. The CDR3 nucleotides are TGTGCCAGCAGTTACTCCGGAGGGGGCGAGACCCAGTACTTC. The chain links TRBV6-5 to TRBJ2-5, with a tentative D call TRBD1 (7 bases). Germline lookup yields CDR1 MNHEY and CDR2 SVGAGI. The V and J ends lost 0 bases and 5 bases respectively, with 10 bases between them. The CDR3 extends over 14 amino acids.

The chain has TRBV10-3 and TRBJ2-2, with 9 bases lining up with TRBD2. The ends lost 4 bases at V and 3 bases at J; junction bases unmatched: 15. Germline V gene data show CDR1 as ENHRY and CDR2 as SYGVKD. The CDR3 is made up of 19 amino acids. CDR3: CAISGSEDPSGVDTGELFF. CDR3 bases: TGTGCCATCAGTGGGTCAGAGGACCCTAGCGGGGTGGACACCGGGGAGCTGTTTTTT.

Regarding this clone: A read error may produce the germline difference seen at one junction end. The J gene is TRBJ1-4, the V gene TRBV4-3, with D uncertain. Looked up from germline, CDR1 is LGHNA and CDR2 is YSLEER. The CDR3 is made up of 14 amino acids. The CDR3 sequence is CASSQGAGNDKLFF. CDR3 DNA: TGCGCCAGCAGCCAAGGGGCGGGTAATGACAAACTGTTTTTT.

This clone was detected only a few times. The genes are TRBV24-1 and TRBJ2-1; 11 bases are a match to TRBD2. CDR1 is KGHDR, CDR2 SFDVKD, per germline. V shed 4 bases, J shed 1 base, and the junction held 5 bases outside the gene matches. The CDR3 contains 17 residues. The CDR3 region has the DNA TGTGCCACCAGTGAAACCACTAGCGGGAGTTCCTACAATGAGCAGTTCTTC. Protein sequence: CATSETTSGSSYNEQFF.

The V call is TRBV28, the J call TRBJ1-2; TRBD1 matches 10 bases. This CDR3 contains 19 residues. Germline CDR1 MDHEN, CDR2 SYDVKM. The V segment lost 6 bases and the J segment 0 bases; nucleotides outside the gene matches: 16. CDR3 protein: CASRRLYRDRGRANYGYTF. DNA of the CDR3: TGTGCCAGCAGACGCCTGTACCGGGACAGGGGAAGAGCTAACTATGGCTACACCTTC.

This clone was observed a single time. The V and J genes are TRBV5-1 and TRBJ1-2; D gene ambiguous. The germline V gene has CDR1 SGHRS and CDR2 YFSETQ. Trimming removed 4 bases at V and 6 bases at J, with 19 bases between. The CDR3 loop spans 15 amino acids. The CDR3 protein is CASSPYLGAPDGYTF. The CDR3 nucleotides read TGCGCCAGCAGCCCCTACTTAGGAGCACCGGATGGCTACACCTTC.

J is TRBJ2-3 and V is TRBV7-3; 14 bases fit TRBD2. The V gene's germline CDR1 is SGHTA and CDR2 FQGTGA. The CDR3 runs 15 residues. The ends lost 5 bases at V and 4 bases at J; junction bases unmatched: 2. CDR3 protein: CASSTGLAGADTQYF. The CDR3 DNA follows: TGTGCCAGCAGCACGGGACTAGCGGGAGCAGATACGCAGTATTTT.

The chain couples TRBV7-3 to TRBJ2-5; 8 positions match TRBD2. Germline assignment: CDR1 SGHTA and CDR2 FQGTGA. The CDR3 length is 14 residues. The V gene end was trimmed by 5 bases and the J gene end by 3 bases; junction bases not matched to a gene: 5. CDR3 bases: TGTGCCAGCAGCCCGGGACTAGGGAAAGAGACCCAGTACTTC. Encoded protein: CASSPGLGKETQYF.

V and J are TRBV6-4 and TRBJ2-7, with a weak D call TRBD2 (6 bases). The V end lost 6 bases, the J end lost 7 bases, and 22 bases lay between the germline ends. Germline CDR1 MRHNA, CDR2 SNTAGT. The CDR3 length is 15 residues. The CDR3 spells CASSPQEGARREQYF. The DNA for the CDR3 is TGTGCCAGCAGCCCCCAGGAGGGAGCCCGCCGAGAGCAGTACTTC.

The chain has TRBV29-1 and TRBJ2-7; D is uncertain. V was shortened by 4 bases and J by 3 bases, with 13 bases between the two germline ends. The CDR3 has 13 amino acids. The germline gives CDR1 SQVTM, CDR2 ANQGSEA. CDR3 in DNA: TGCAGCGTTGGAGGATCCTTCCTCTACGAGCAGTACTTC. This gives the protein CSVGGSFLYEQYF.

This rearrangement joins TRBV5-1 to TRBJ1-1, with 9 bases fitting TRBD1. The CDR3 is made up of 15 amino acids. Germline V CDR1 and CDR2: SGHRS, YFSETQ. V trimming: 0 bases; J trimming: 6 bases; junction bases outside the gene matches: 6. The CDR3 DNA follows: TGCGCCAGCAGCTTGGCCGGACAGGGGAGGTCTGAAGCTTTCTTT. Residues: CASSLAGQGRSEAFF.

The chain carries TRBV3-1 (or the pseudogene TRBV3-2) and TRBJ2-6, with 8 bases matching TRBD1. This CDR3 is built from 18 residues. Germline V lookup: CDR1 LGHDT, CDR2 YNNKEL (reference sequence). V gave up 6 bases and J gave up 0 bases; unmatched junction bases: 10. The CDR3 here is CASSHYTGGNSGANVLTF. DNA for the CDR3: TGTGCCAGCAGTCACTACACAGGGGGAAACTCTGGGGCCAACGTCCTGACTTTC.

The CDR3 DNA reads TGTGCCAGCAGCAGATCGACACCTCCCATATATTTT. Protein: CASSRSTPPIYF. The V gene is TRBV5-6, the J gene TRBJ1-3; the D is unclear. The CDR3 extends over 12 amino acids. Per the germline V gene, CDR1 is SGHDT and CDR2 is YYEEEE. The V and J ends lost 4 bases and 11 bases respectively, with 13 bases between them.

There are a few counts of this clone. The rearrangement uses TRBV2 and TRBJ1-5; unclear D gene. The CDR3 totals 16 residues. Germline V CDR1 and CDR2: SNHLY, FYNNEI. The V gene lost 5 bases and the J gene lost 1 base, with 15 bases spanning the gap. The CDR3 DNA sequence: TGTGCCAGCAGTCCCAGTGCGGACTTGAGCAATCAGCCCCAGCATTTT. As protein: CASSPSADLSNQPQHF.

The chain uses TRBV2 and TRBJ2-5, with 9 bases that match TRBD2. In germline, CDR1 is SNHLY, CDR2 FYNNEI. This CDR3 is built from 17 residues. Trimming took 3 bases from V and 3 from J; bases not matched to a gene: 11. The CDR3 DNA reads TGTGCCAGCAGTGACGGTCGGGGCGGGAGGGCCGAAGAGACCCAGTACTTC. It encodes CASSDGRGGRAEETQYF.

For this clone: This CDR3 is also generated by other DNA sequences in the sample. The chain combines TRBV27 with TRBJ2-1, with TRBD2 matching 9 bases. The germline V gene has CDR1 MNHEY and CDR2 SMNVEV (reference sequence). CDR3 length: 15 amino acids. Trimming took 0 bases from V and 4 from J; bases not matched to a gene: 1. The CDR3 sequence is CASSLSAGGYNEQFF. The CDR3 DNA is TGTGCCAGCAGTTTATCGGCGGGAGGGTACAATGAGCAGTTCTTC.

The rearrangement joins TRBV19 to TRBJ2-7, with D perhaps TRBD2 (5 bases). CDR3 size: 12 residues. V gave up 8 bases and J gave up 0 bases, with 8 bases separating them. Germline lookup yields CDR1 LNHDA and CDR2 SQIVND (reference sequence). The DNA of the CDR3 is TGTGCCAGTGCGGGCAGCTCCTACGAGCAGTACTTC. Protein: CASAGSSYEQYF.

The rearrangement uses TRBV11-3 and TRBJ2-7; TRBD1 is a possible D gene (6 bases). The CDR3 loop spans 14 amino acids. Trimming cost V 5 bases and J 3 bases, with 14 bases left between them. Germline lookup yields CDR1 SGHNT and CDR2 YENEEA. The CDR3: CASSLRDTRYEQYF. In DNA, the CDR3 is TGTGCCAGCAGCCTCCGGGACACCCGCTACGAGCAGTACTTC. Looking up the rest from reference TRBV11-3 and TRBJ2-7 gives the full variable domain: EAGVVQSPRYKIIEKKQPVAFWCNPISGHNTLYWYLQNLGQGPELLIRYENEEAVDDSQLPKDRFSAERLKGVDSTLKIQPAELGDSAVYLCASSLRDTRYEQYFGPGTRLTVT.

The chain uses TRBV5-1 and TRBJ2-1, with a tentative D call TRBD2 (6 bases). The germline CDR1 and CDR2 sequences are SGHRS and YFSETQ. Trimming pared 4 bases from V and 0 bases from J, leaving 20 bases between. This CDR3 has 18 residues. CDR3 sequence (DNA): TGCGCCAGCAGCCCCACCCCCTTAGCGGCGAGCTCCTACAATGAGCAGTTCTTC. Its translation: CASSPTPLAASSYNEQFF.